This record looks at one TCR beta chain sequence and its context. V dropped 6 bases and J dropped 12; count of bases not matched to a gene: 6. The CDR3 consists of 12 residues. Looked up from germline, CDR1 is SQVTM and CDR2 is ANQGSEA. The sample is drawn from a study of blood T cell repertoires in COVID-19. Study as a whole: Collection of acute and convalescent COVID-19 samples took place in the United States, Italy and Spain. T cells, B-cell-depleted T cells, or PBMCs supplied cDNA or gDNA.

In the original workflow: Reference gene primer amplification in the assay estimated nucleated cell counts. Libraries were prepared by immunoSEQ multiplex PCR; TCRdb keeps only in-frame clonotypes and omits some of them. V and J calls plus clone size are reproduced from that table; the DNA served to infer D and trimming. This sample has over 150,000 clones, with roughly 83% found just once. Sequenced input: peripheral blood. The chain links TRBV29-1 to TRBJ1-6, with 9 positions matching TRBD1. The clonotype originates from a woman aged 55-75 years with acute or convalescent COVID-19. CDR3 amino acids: CSVGDRAGPLHF. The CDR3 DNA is TGCAGCGTCGGGGACAGGGCGGGACCCCTCCACTTT. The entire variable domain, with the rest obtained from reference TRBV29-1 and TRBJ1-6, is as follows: SAVISQKPSRDICQRGTSLTIQCQVDSQVTMMFWYRQQPGQSLTLIATANQGSEATYESGFVIDKFPISRPNLTFSTLTVSNMSPEDSSIYLCSVGDRAGPLHFGNGTRLTVT.